This T cell receptor (beta chain) originates from a study of blood T cells in healthy people across ages. Combining a sample-barcoded 5' primer with a J-beta primer mix, a second PCR ran for about 6 to 12 cycles. Each cDNA molecule carried a tag from a template-switch adaptor that contained 12 random nucleotides. MiXCR, run by TCRdb on the 5' RACE reads, gives a single entry per CDR3 protein. This table has 500,000 to 600,000 distinct CDR3 sequences, 25% to 30% appearing once. Donors were healthy Caucasian individuals from Russia aged roughly 6 to 90. The CDR3 extends over 14 amino acids. Unmatched junction bases numbered 8, after V lost 3 bases and J lost 7 bases. Germline V gene lookup returns CDR1 DFQATT and CDR2 SNEGSKA (reference sequence).

The sequenced sample consisted of blood. The origin of this receptor is an older woman in good health. The chain recombines TRBV20-1 with TRBJ2-7; TRBD2 matches 11 bases. CDR3 protein: CSASSGGDLGEQYF. The DNA for the CDR3 is TGCAGTGCTAGTAGCGGGGGGGATCTAGGTGAGCAGTACTTC.